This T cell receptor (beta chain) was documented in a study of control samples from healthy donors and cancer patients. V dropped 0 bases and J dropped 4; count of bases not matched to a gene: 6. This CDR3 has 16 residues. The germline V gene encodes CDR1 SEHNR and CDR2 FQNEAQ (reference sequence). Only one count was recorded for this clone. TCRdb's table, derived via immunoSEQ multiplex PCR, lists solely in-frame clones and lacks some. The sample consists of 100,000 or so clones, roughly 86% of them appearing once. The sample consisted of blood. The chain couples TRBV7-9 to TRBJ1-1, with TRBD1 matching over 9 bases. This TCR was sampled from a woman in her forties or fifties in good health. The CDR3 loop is CASSLAKQGARTEAFF. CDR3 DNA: TGTGCCAGCAGCTTAGCAAAACAGGGGGCGCGCACTGAAGCTTTCTTT. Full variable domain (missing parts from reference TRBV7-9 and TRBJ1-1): DTGVSQNPRHKITKRGQNVTFRCDPISEHNRLYWYRQTLGQGPEFLTYFQNEAQLEKSRLLSDRFSAERPKGSFSTLEIQRTEQGDSAMYLCASSLAKQGARTEAFFGQGTRLTVV.